This T cell receptor beta chain was identified in a study of PD-1 blockade in classical Hodgkin lymphoma (TCRdb year 2020). In the study overall: The study used CyTOF and TCR beta sequencing to define a peripheral blood immune signature of response to PD-1 blockade in classical Hodgkin lymphoma.

The Qiagen DNeasy kit was used to extract genomic DNA from unsorted PBMCs and from the negatively selected CD4+ and CD8+ fractions. Using primers that anneal to V and J segments, immunoSEQ multiplex PCR amplified the TCR beta CDR3 regions. A synthetic immune receptor repertoire was used to minimize amplification bias, and remaining bias was computationally removed after sequencing. The paper's processing steps were these. Custom Python scripts were used to quantify repertoire diversity as the Shannon entropy index. Unsorted, CD4+ and CD8+ repertoires were analyzed separately, except for combined analyses in which CD4+ and CD8+ sequences were merged in silico. As stored in TCRdb, this immuneACCESS dataset retains in-frame rearrangements with V and J assigned. A fraction of the clones does not appear; measured against another copy, unresolved V genes explain less than half of the discrepancy, and the remainder lacks a known reason. Clone size and V and J calls were adopted from that table, with D and trimming inferred from the DNA. This sample comprises 20,000 to 25,000 clones, around 94% of them detected only once. In total, the top ten clones hold approximately 5% of the sample.

About this clone itself: Its antigen is currently not known. Base-call qualities are not available, and no considerably larger clone is one nucleotide away.

Summary of the overall study and its limitations: The study covered only a single clinical trial cohort, and the causes of the repertoire differences, possibly disease activity or prior therapy, were still not defined. Newly diagnosed patients were reported to have lower baseline TCR diversity than healthy donors, and relapsed/refractory patients were reported to have lower baseline TCR diversity still.

What the time point label conveys for this sample: newly diagnosed, previously untreated cHL patient sample. PBMCs from patients with newly diagnosed, previously untreated classical Hodgkin lymphoma were sequenced as a comparison group for the relapsed/refractory trial patients. After peripheral blood was drawn into 8 mL Vacutainer Cell Preparation Tubes, PBMCs were isolated by centrifugation and then cryopreserved. The clonotype originates from a human donor with classical Hodgkin lymphoma. The sequencing sample was made of peripheral blood mononuclear cells (PBMCs).

The nucleotide sequence reads as follows: TGTGCCAGCGGCCGGGGCACTGAAGCTTTCTTT. It specifies CASGRGTEAFF. The chain couples TRBV11-2 to TRBJ1-1; no confident D gene assignment can be made. The germline V gene yields SGHAT for CDR1 and FQNNGV for CDR2. The junction shows trimming of 8 bases on V and 4 bases on J, plus 8 bases between the germline ends. The CDR3, cysteine through phenylalanine, is 11 amino acids long. The read is trimmed to its CDR3 DNA, 33 bases read in frame from base 1.